This passage covers 8 T cell receptor beta chains from one sample sequenced in a study of CD8 T cells in ankylosing spondylitis. Findings and limits, study-wide: Blood from ankylosing spondylitis patients appeared to carry a characteristic roughly 8-variant TCR beta motif.

Their antigens are not known. Using its own MiXCR run on the 5' RACE reads, TCRdb lists one record per CDR3 protein. Among fewer than 550,000 distinct CDR3 sequences, 5.3% were seen once, and the ten largest hold roughly 3.3%. Material for sequencing was blood, either unsorted or a sorted T cell fraction (not recorded which). The receptors originated from a male donor with ankylosing spondylitis.

At least ten counts were recorded for this clonotype. The genes are TRBV27 and TRBJ1-1; no clear D gene. The CDR3 contains 14 residues. Germline V CDR1 and CDR2: MNHEY, SMNVEV (reference sequence). Trimming removed 2 bases from V and 0 bases from J, with 7 bases in between. CDR3 residues: CASSLRRLNTEAFF. CDR3 in DNA: TGTGCCAGCAGTTTAAGGAGGCTGAACACTGAAGCTTTCTTT.

This clonotype appeared many times. The genes are TRBV7-8 and TRBJ1-1; no definite D call. V was cut by 1 base and J by 1 base, with 7 bases left in between. Germline V gene data show CDR1 as SGHVS and CDR2 as FQNEAQ. The CDR3 runs 14 residues. The CDR3 reads CASSLEGPNTEAFF. CDR3 DNA sequence: TGTGCCAGCAGCTTAGAGGGCCCGAACACTGAAGCTTTCTTT.

The genes are TRBV11-2 and TRBJ2-5, with D maybe TRBD2 (6 bases). V lost 4 bases, J lost 2 bases, and 14 bases lay in between. The CDR3 contains 15 residues. CDR1 and CDR2 from the germline V gene are SGHAT and FQNNGV. CDR3 in amino acids: CASSSALSGQETQYF. In DNA form, the CDR3 reads TGTGCCAGCAGCTCAGCCCTTAGCGGACAAGAGACCCAGTACTTC.

The chain couples TRBV15 to TRBJ1-5, with 8 nucleotides matching TRBD1. With V trimmed by 3 bases and J by 5 bases, 3 bases remained unmatched. This CDR3 is built from 14 residues. CDR1 and CDR2 (germline): LNHNV, YYDKDF (reference sequence). The CDR3 sequence: CATSRGQVDQPQHF. The CDR3 DNA reads as TGTGCCACCAGCAGGGGACAGGTGGATCAGCCCCAGCATTTT.

The table lists this clonotype with many counts. The chain recombines TRBV28 with TRBJ1-3; D gene uncertain. V shed 8 bases and J shed 0 bases, with 11 bases lying between them. CDR1 is MDHEN, CDR2 SYDVKM, per germline. The CDR3 totals 14 residues. CDR3 DNA: TGTGCCAGCCACCTTGAGGGCTCTGGAAACACCATATATTTT. Translating it yields CASHLEGSGNTIYF.

V and J are TRBV3-1 and TRBJ1-4; 7 nucleotides align to TRBD1. The V gene's germline CDR1 is LGHDT and CDR2 YNNKEL (reference sequence). This CDR3 comprises 14 residues. The junction had 3 bases not matched to a gene; V was cut back by 5 bases and J by 3 bases. The CDR3, as DNA: TGTGCCAGCAGCGACAGGGCGGCTAATGAAAAACTGTTTTTT. Its protein product is CASSDRAANEKLFF.

This clonotype was counted at least ten times. The chain uses TRBV6-2 or TRBV6-3 and TRBJ1-1; 8 bases match TRBD1. CDR3 length: 15 residues. In germline, CDR1 is MNHEY, CDR2 SVGEGT. The V and J ends lost 1 base and 7 bases, in that order; junction bases with no gene match: 8. The CDR3 DNA sequence: TGTGCCAGCAGTTACTGGGCAGGGGGCGCAGATGAAGCTTTCTTT. Residues: CASSYWAGGADEAFF.

Ten or more counts support this clonotype. The gene calls are TRBV12-3 or TRBV12-4 and TRBJ2-5, with TRBD2 matching 9 bases. The CDR3 extends over 15 amino acids. J was trimmed by 5 bases and V by 6 bases; bases with no gene match: 10. The CDR3 loop is CASRLRGSGSETQYF. In DNA, the CDR3 is TGTGCCAGCAGGCTCCGGGGTAGCGGGAGCGAGACCCAGTACTTC.